A selection of T cell receptor beta chains follows, all from one sample in a study of T cell repertoires in cytomegalovirus infection. TCRdb called the reads again in MiXCR, with one record for every CDR3 protein. This sample has 350,000 to 500,000 distinct CDR3 sequences, with approximately 32% found just once. Input material: PBMCs. These receptors all stem from a human donor in good health (CMV status not recorded). Some clones in this sample may be carry-over from other donors' samples. Both conserved end residues are part of each CDR3. D genes are given only for firm matches. Rows may omit the clone size; those that give it use once, few, many or a size class.

D gene: -; clone size: -; V gene: TRBV5-1; J gene: TRBJ1-6; CDR3 DNA: TGCGCCAGCAGCTTGTTTGGGGGGGTAGTTTATTCACCCCTCCACTTT; CDR3 protein: CASSLFGGVVYSPLHF
D gene: -; clone size: -; V gene: TRBV4-1; J gene: TRBJ1-1; CDR3 DNA: TGCGCCAGCAGCCAAGTCGACGGGACCTTATCATCGATCAACCCTGAAGCTTTCTTT; CDR3 protein: CASSQVDGTLSSINPEAFF
D gene: -; clone size: many; V gene: TRBV12-3/TRBV12-4; J gene: TRBJ2-6; CDR3 DNA: TGTGCCAGCAGTTATAGCTCTGGGGCCAACGTCCTGACTTTC; CDR3 protein: CASSYSSGANVLTF
D gene: -; clone size: -; V gene: TRBV6-2/TRBV6-3; J gene: TRBJ2-1; CDR3 DNA: TGTGCCAGCAGTTACTCGGGGGTAAGCTACAATGAGCAGTTCTTC; CDR3 protein: CASSYSGVSYNEQFF
D gene: -; clone size: -; V gene: TRBV7-9; J gene: TRBJ2-4; CDR3 DNA: TGTGCCAGCAGCCCTAGCCCGGGACGCACCAAAAACATTCAGTACTTC; CDR3 protein: CASSPSPGRTKNIQYF
D gene: -; clone size: -; V gene: TRBV28; J gene: TRBJ1-1; CDR3 DNA: TGTGCCAGCAGTTTAGGTGGGGGGGTGACTGAATCTTTCTTT; CDR3 protein: CASSLGGGVTESFF
D gene: TRBD2; clone size: -; V gene: TRBV12-3/TRBV12-4; J gene: TRBJ2-3; CDR3 DNA: TGTGCCAGCAGTCTCCGGGGGGTAGCAGATACGCAGTATTTT; CDR3 protein: CASSLRGVADTQYF
D gene: TRBD1; clone size: -; V gene: TRBV19; J gene: TRBJ1-1; CDR3 DNA: TGTGCCAGTAGTATCGGGACAGCGGGCACTGAAGCTTTCTTT; CDR3 protein: CASSIGTAGTEAFF
D gene: -; clone size: few; V gene: TRBV6-5; J gene: TRBJ1-2; CDR3 DNA: TGTGCCAGCAGTTACCGTTTGAACTATGGCTACACCTTC; CDR3 protein: CASSYRLNYGYTF
D gene: -; clone size: many; V gene: TRBV12-3/TRBV12-4; J gene: TRBJ1-5; CDR3 DNA: TGTGCCAGCGGAACACAGGGTAATCAGCCCCAGCATTTT; CDR3 protein: CASGTQGNQPQHF
D gene: -; clone size: -; V gene: TRBV7-3; J gene: TRBJ2-2; CDR3 DNA: TGTGCCAGCATCCACAGGGAGAGGTGCACCGGGGAGCTGTTTTTT; CDR3 protein: CASIHRERCTGELFF
D gene: TRBD2; clone size: -; V gene: TRBV27; J gene: TRBJ2-7; CDR3 DNA: TGTGCCAGCAGTCCCGGCTCTAGCGGGGCCGAGCAGTACTTC; CDR3 protein: CASSPGSSGAEQYF
D gene: -; clone size: -; V gene: TRBV24-1; J gene: TRBJ2-2; CDR3 DNA: TGTGCCACCAAAAGGGATAGCACCGGGGAGCTGTTTTTT; CDR3 protein: CATKRDSTGELFF
D gene: -; clone size: -; V gene: TRBV15; J gene: TRBJ2-2; CDR3 DNA: TGTGCCACCAGCAGAGATGGGGAGCTGTTTTTT; CDR3 protein: CATSRDGELFF
D gene: -; clone size: -; V gene: TRBV18; J gene: TRBJ2-7; CDR3 DNA: TGTGCCAGCTCACCAGGCGCTTGGGGGTCCTACGAGCAGTACTTC; CDR3 protein: CASSPGAWGSYEQYF
D gene: TRBD1; clone size: -; V gene: TRBV18; J gene: TRBJ2-1; CDR3 DNA: TGTGCCAGCTCAGAAGACAGGGGGATTTACAATGAGCAGTTCTTC; CDR3 protein: CASSEDRGIYNEQFF
D gene: -; clone size: -; V gene: TRBV14; J gene: TRBJ1-2; CDR3 DNA: TGTGCCAGCAGCCACGAAGGACAGTGTGTCTATGGCTCCACCTTC; CDR3 protein: CASSHEGQCVYGSTF
D gene: -; clone size: many; V gene: TRBV7-2; J gene: TRBJ1-5; CDR3 DNA: TGTGCCAGCAGCCCACCTGGCCAGGGACTCCTCGGGGCCCAGCATTTT; CDR3 protein: CASSPPGQGLLGAQHF
D gene: TRBD2; clone size: few; V gene: TRBV20-1; J gene: TRBJ2-7; CDR3 DNA: TGCAGTGCTAGAAAGCCTAGCGGGGGAGGTTCCTACGAGCAGTACTTC; CDR3 protein: CSARKPSGGGSYEQYF
D gene: -; clone size: -; V gene: TRBV3-1; J gene: TRBJ2-4; CDR3 DNA: TGTGCCAGCAGCCAAGAAGGTCAGGGCTTTAATCTAGCCAAAAACATTCAGTACTTC; CDR3 protein: CASSQEGQGFNLAKNIQYF
D gene: -; clone size: many; V gene: TRBV12-3/TRBV12-4; J gene: TRBJ1-1; CDR3 DNA: TGTGCCAGCAGTTTAGACCGGAGGGCCACTGAAGCTTTCTTT; CDR3 protein: CASSLDRRATEAFF
D gene: -; clone size: once; V gene: TRBV4-1; J gene: TRBJ1-1; CDR3 DNA: TGCGCCAGCAGCCACGACGACACGCCGAACACTGACGCTTTCTTT; CDR3 protein: CASSHDDTPNTDAFF
D gene: -; clone size: few; V gene: TRBV6-2/TRBV6-3; J gene: TRBJ1-5; CDR3 DNA: TGTGCCAGCAGCCGGGATCTATCGGGTGGTCAGCCCCAGCATTTT; CDR3 protein: CASSRDLSGGQPQHF
D gene: -; clone size: many; V gene: TRBV7-9; J gene: TRBJ2-7; CDR3 DNA: TGTGCCAGCAGCTTAGTTTCTAGCGCGCCCTCCTACGAGCAGTACTTC; CDR3 protein: CASSLVSSAPSYEQYF
D gene: TRBD2; clone size: -; V gene: TRBV6-1; J gene: TRBJ2-1; CDR3 DNA: TGTGCCAGCAGCATACTAGCGGGGGGCAACAATGAGCAGTTCTTC; CDR3 protein: CASSILAGGNNEQFF
D gene: -; clone size: -; V gene: TRBV5-1; J gene: TRBJ1-1; CDR3 DNA: TGCGCCAGCAGCTCCAGGGTAGGAGGGGACACTGAAGCTTTCTTT; CDR3 protein: CASSSRVGGDTEAFF
D gene: TRBD2; clone size: few; V gene: TRBV20-1; J gene: TRBJ2-5; CDR3 DNA: TGCAGTGCTAGAGCCGCAACAGCGGGGGGGAAGACCCAGTACTTC; CDR3 protein: CSARAATAGGKTQYF
D gene: TRBD1; clone size: -; V gene: TRBV2; J gene: TRBJ1-2; CDR3 DNA: TGTGCCAGCAGAGGGACAGAGCCCTATGGCTACACCTTC; CDR3 protein: CASRGTEPYGYTF
D gene: -; clone size: -; V gene: TRBV19; J gene: TRBJ1-2; CDR3 DNA: TGTGCCAGCACCGGGTTTTGGGTATCGAAAAACTATGGCTACACCTTC; CDR3 protein: CASTGFWVSKNYGYTF
D gene: -; clone size: -; V gene: TRBV15; J gene: TRBJ1-1; CDR3 DNA: TGTGCCACCAGCAAGTCCAGGGTGAACACTGAAGCTTTCTTT; CDR3 protein: CATSKSRVNTEAFF
D gene: -; clone size: -; V gene: TRBV7-6; J gene: TRBJ1-1; CDR3 DNA: TGTGCCAGCAGCCTAACTAGGGGACGGGACAAAGCTTTCTTT; CDR3 protein: CASSLTRGRDKAFF
D gene: -; clone size: -; V gene: TRBV4-1; J gene: TRBJ2-3; CDR3 DNA: TGCGCCAGCAGCCTAAGCGAGCGAGATACGCAGTATTTT; CDR3 protein: CASSLSERDTQYF
D gene: TRBD2; clone size: -; V gene: TRBV4-2; J gene: TRBJ2-3; CDR3 DNA: TGTGCCAGCAGCCGGGGGGCGGGGGGTACAGATACGCAGTATTTT; CDR3 protein: CASSRGAGGTDTQYF
D gene: -; clone size: many; V gene: TRBV7-2; J gene: TRBJ1-4; CDR3 DNA: TGTGCCAGCAGGGGACCTGCGGCTAATGAAAAACTGTTTTTT; CDR3 protein: CASRGPAANEKLFF
D gene: -; clone size: many; V gene: TRBV12-3/TRBV12-4; J gene: TRBJ1-5; CDR3 DNA: TGTGCCAGCGGCGTTCACCAGCCCCAGCATTTT; CDR3 protein: CASGVHQPQHF
D gene: -; clone size: -; V gene: TRBV7-2; J gene: TRBJ2-5; CDR3 DNA: TGTGCCAGCAGCTTAGATCGGCGTCAAGAGACCCAGTACTTC; CDR3 protein: CASSLDRRQETQYF
D gene: -; clone size: -; V gene: TRBV20-1; J gene: TRBJ1-5; CDR3 DNA: TGCAGTGCTAGTTGGGCAGGGAGCAATCAGCCCCAGCATTTT; CDR3 protein: CSASWAGSNQPQHF
D gene: TRBD2; clone size: -; V gene: TRBV6-1; J gene: TRBJ2-1; CDR3 DNA: TGTGCCAGCAGACCTCAATCGGCTAGCGGGGGGGCGAATGAGCAGTTCTTC; CDR3 protein: CASRPQSASGGANEQFF
D gene: TRBD1; clone size: once; V gene: TRBV12-3/TRBV12-4; J gene: TRBJ2-1; CDR3 DNA: TGTGCCAGCAGTCCCCCGGGACAGTACTACAATGAGCATTTCTTC; CDR3 protein: CASSPPGQYYNEHFF
D gene: -; clone size: -; V gene: TRBV7-6; J gene: TRBJ2-5; CDR3 DNA: TGTGCCAGCAGGAACAGGGAAGAGACCCAGTACTTC; CDR3 protein: CASRNREETQYF
D gene: -; clone size: -; V gene: TRBV6-1; J gene: TRBJ2-1; CDR3 DNA: TGTGCCAGCAGTTATGATCTACTAGGGTCCTACAATGACCAGTTCTTC; CDR3 protein: CASSYDLLGSYNDQFF
D gene: -; clone size: few; V gene: TRBV20-1; J gene: TRBJ2-2; CDR3 DNA: TGCAGTGTCCGGGACTCCCTAAACACCGGGGAGCTGTTTTTT; CDR3 protein: CSVRDSLNTGELFF
D gene: -; clone size: many; V gene: TRBV5-1; J gene: TRBJ2-5; CDR3 DNA: TGCGCCAGCAGCTCGGGACCTAAAGAGACCCAGTACTTC; CDR3 protein: CASSSGPKETQYF
D gene: -; clone size: -; V gene: TRBV6-2/TRBV6-3; J gene: TRBJ2-4; CDR3 DNA: TGTGCCAGCAGTTACTCGACACGGGATCGGAACATTCAGTACTTC; CDR3 protein: CASSYSTRDRNIQYF
D gene: TRBD2; clone size: -; V gene: TRBV5-1; J gene: TRBJ2-3; CDR3 DNA: TGCGCCAGCAGCTCCGGACTCGCTAGCGGAAGCACAGATACGCAGTATTTT; CDR3 protein: CASSSGLASGSTDTQYF
D gene: TRBD2; clone size: -; V gene: TRBV15; J gene: TRBJ2-1; CDR3 DNA: TGTGCCACCAGCAGCCACACTAGCGGGGGAAGATACAATGAGCAGTTCTTC; CDR3 protein: CATSSHTSGGRYNEQFF